This T cell receptor beta chain is drawn from a study of blood T cell repertoires in COVID-19. As for the study in general: Acute-phase and convalescent COVID-19 samples originated in the United States, Italy and Spain.

It was during active infection that Seattle patients were enrolled and then longitudinally followed. As handled by the study authors: Estimates of nucleated cell counts were drawn from the amplification of reference gene primers. TCRdb's copy holds only in-frame clones and misses some; the assay was immunoSEQ multiplex PCR. D and trimming were read from the DNA, whereas the V and J calls and clone size are those reported in that table. Of some 180,000 clones in the sample, around 87% were seen once. Trimming left V 1 base short and J 13 bases short, with 10 bases between. CDR1 SEHNR and CDR2 FQNEAQ come from the germline V gene (reference sequence). The CDR3 is 12 residues long.

V and J are TRBV7-9 and TRBJ1-4; D may be TRBD1 (6 bases). This receptor was taken from a woman of 80 years or more with COVID-19, enrolled during active disease. Input material: peripheral blood. In nucleotides, the CDR3 is TGTGCCAGCAGCTTAGAGGCAGGGGCACTGTTTTTT. Its translation is CASSLEAGALFF.